This entry lists 3 T cell receptor beta chains sequenced from one sample in a study of OX40 agonist ivuxolimab in advanced cancers. The assay was immunoSEQ multiplex PCR, and TCRdb's table has in-frame clones only and misses some. The repertoire holds around 80,000 clones, with around 86% as singletons. The input for sequencing was CD4+ or CD8+ T cells sorted from blood, taken in a trial of the OX40 agonist ivuxolimab. These receptors all come from an adult with an advanced solid tumor such as melanoma, head and neck, liver or kidney cancer.

The CDR3 here is CASSLSGSLYSNQPQHF. Here the CDR3 DNA reads TGTGCCAGCAGTTTATCCGGCAGCCTATATAGCAATCAGCCCCAGCATTTT. This rearrangement joins TRBV27 to TRBJ1-5; D uncertain. The CDR3 has 17 amino acids. Germline CDR1 and CDR2: MNHEY and SMNVEV (reference sequence). V was clipped by 0 bases and J by 0 bases, with 12 bases between them.

The chain links TRBV7-9 to TRBJ1-1; the D is unclear. The germline V and J ends were trimmed by 5 bases and 4 bases, with 11 bases remaining between them. CDR1 is SEHNR, CDR2 FQNEAQ, per germline (reference sequence). This CDR3 contains 13 residues. CDR3 in DNA: TGTGCCAGCAGCCGCGGCGTCGGCACTGAAGCTTTCTTT. Translating it yields CASSRGVGTEAFF.

This chain uses TRBV19 with TRBJ1-1, with TRBD1 matching over 7 bases. Trimming at V came to 7 bases and at J to 5 bases, leaving 10 bases not matched to a gene. The CDR3 totals 14 residues. CDR1 is LNHDA, CDR2 SQIVND, per germline (reference sequence). CDR3: CASIRTGSGTEAFF. The CDR3, as DNA: TGTGCCAGTATTAGGACAGGAAGTGGAACTGAAGCTTTCTTT.